These 9 T cell receptor beta chains were sequenced from one sample in a study of T-cell reconstitution after alpha-beta-depleted transplantation in children. Unique molecular identifiers were incorporated during preparation of the TCRbeta library. TCRdb reanalysed the PCR reads using MiXCR and keeps one entry per CDR3 protein. In the table there are around 300,000 distinct CDR3 sequences, around 20% of which are singletons. The source material was PBMCs, mostly from graft donor cells, sampled 180 days after TCRalphabeta/CD19-depleted stem cell transplant. The receptor source for this set is a male patient younger than 18 who had a stem cell transplant for acute lymphoblastic leukemia, so the T cells may come from the graft donor.

This clonotype has more than one count but fewer than ten. The chain recombines TRBV4-2 with TRBJ2-7; weak D call: TRBD2 (6 bases). This CDR3 region has 16 residues. CDR1 is LGHNA, CDR2 YNFKEQ, per germline. V dropped 2 bases and J dropped 2 bases, with 16 bases sitting between them. The CDR3 DNA reads as TGTGCCAGCAGCCAAAACGCAGGCGGGGTCCCCTACGAGCAGTACTTC. Protein: CASSQNAGGVPYEQYF.

The chain has TRBV12-3 or TRBV12-4 and TRBJ2-1; TRBD1 might be the D (5 bases). V was trimmed by 3 bases and J by 1 base, leaving 10 bases between them. CDR3 length equals 15 residues. This chain's CDR3 is CASSLEQVSYNEQFF. The CDR3 bases are TGTGCCAGCAGTTTGGAACAGGTGTCCTACAATGAGCAGTTCTTC.

This clonotype has more than one count but fewer than ten. This chain connects TRBV20-1 to TRBJ2-7, with 10 bases lining up with TRBD1. This CDR3 is built from 14 residues. J gave up 4 bases and V 4 bases, and 7 bases lay outside the gene matches. CDR1 DFQATT and CDR2 SNEGSKA come from the germline V gene (reference sequence). The chain's CDR3 is CSATPGQGSYEQYF. In DNA, the CDR3 is TGCAGTGCTACTCCGGGACAGGGGTCATACGAGCAGTACTTC.

This clonotype was counted only a few times. V and J are TRBV4-2 and TRBJ2-7; 10 bases align to TRBD1. V lost 3 bases, J lost 4 bases, and 9 bases stayed unmatched. Per the germline V gene, CDR1 is LGHNA and CDR2 is YNFKEQ. The CDR3 has 16 amino acids. The CDR3 reads CASSHPGTGVTYEQYF. The CDR3, as DNA: TGTGCCAGCAGCCATCCCGGGACAGGGGTCACTTACGAGCAGTACTTC.

The genes are TRBV6-6 and TRBJ2-7; D assignment may be TRBD1 or TRBD2 (6 bases each). V lost 6 bases and J lost 0, with 9 bases in between. CDR1 and CDR2 (germline): MNHNY, SVGAGI (reference sequence). This CDR3 contains 13 residues. The CDR3 nucleotides read TGTGCCAGCAGGGGGGGCGACTCCTACGAGCAGTACTTC. It specifies CASRGGDSYEQYF.

This clonotype was counted only a few times. The J gene is TRBJ1-2, the V gene TRBV6-1; D remains ambiguous. This CDR3 is 11 amino acids long. V lost 6 bases and J 5 bases, leaving 7 bases between the germline ends. Germline CDR1 and CDR2: MNHNS and SASEGT. The CDR3 nucleotides are TGTGCCAGCAGGGTGACTTATGGCTACACCTTC. Amino acids: CASRVTYGYTF.

This chain connects TRBV12-3 or TRBV12-4 to TRBJ2-7; D may be TRBD1 (5 bases). This CDR3 region has 11 residues. V was pared by 5 bases and J by 6 bases, with 8 bases between. The CDR3 loop reads CASSHRREQYF. The CDR3 DNA sequence: TGTGCCAGCAGTCACAGGCGCGAGCAGTACTTC.

The chain employs TRBV20-1 and TRBJ1-1, with D unresolved. The CDR3 is 16 residues long. Trimming took off 3 bases at V and 1 base at J, with 18 bases between the two ends. Germline CDR1 is DFQATT and CDR2 is SNEGSKA (reference sequence). This chain's CDR3 is CSARTRPRTSNTEAFF. CDR3 coding DNA: TGCAGTGCTAGGACTAGGCCACGGACGTCGAACACTGAAGCTTTCTTT.

This clonotype was observed a few times. Here the CDR3 reads CASSLGAPSSYNEQFF. For the CDR3, the DNA is TGCGCCAGCAGCTTAGGGGCGCCGAGCTCCTACAATGAGCAGTTCTTC. V gene TRBV5-1 combines with J gene TRBJ2-1; D is perhaps TRBD1 (5 bases). CDR3 size: 16 residues. In germline, CDR1 is SGHRS, CDR2 YFSETQ. Between the trimmed V and J ends, which lost 2 bases and 0 bases, there was a span of 12 bases.